The 21 T cell receptor beta chains below were found in one sample sequenced in a study of CD8 T cells in Susac syndrome. cDNA came from about 0.5 to 1 ug RNA primed by random hexamers. TCRdb analysed the immunoSEQ multiplex PCR reads with MiXCR anew, one entry per CDR3 protein. Here the sample spans about 77,000 distinct CDR3 sequences, 90% to 95% being singletons. Material for sequencing was CD4+ T cells from PBMCs. The receptor set was obtained from a human donor with Susac syndrome.

This clonotype has a single count. This chain links TRBV7-9 with TRBJ2-5; 10 bases line up with TRBD1. The CDR3 loop spans 14 amino acids. Germline values: CDR1 SEHNR, CDR2 FQNEAQ (reference sequence). The V and J ends lost 5 bases and 1 base, in that order; junction bases with no gene match: 1. The CDR3 here is CASSRTGGQETQYF. In nucleotides, the CDR3 is TGTGCCAGCAGCCGGACAGGGGGCCAAGAGACCCAGTACTTC.

This sequence joins TRBV28 and TRBJ1-5, with D hard to call. Germline V gene sequence: CDR1 MDHEN, CDR2 SYDVKM. This CDR3 is 15 amino acids long. Trimming cost V 7 bases and J 1 base, with 14 bases left between them. This CDR3 is CASIPPISSNQPQHF. The CDR3 DNA sequence: TGTGCCAGCATTCCCCCGATTTCCAGCAATCAGCCCCAGCATTTT.

The chain couples TRBV2 to TRBJ1-5; no definite D call. Per the germline V gene, CDR1 is SNHLY and CDR2 is FYNNEI. CDR3 length: 14 amino acids. Trimming pared 4 bases from V and 5 bases from J, leaving 12 bases between. This CDR3 reads CASSGSGWDQPQHF. The DNA of the CDR3 is TGTGCCAGCAGTGGGAGTGGTTGGGATCAGCCCCAGCATTTT. Full variable domain (rest looked up from reference TRBV2 and TRBJ1-5): EPEVTQTPSHQVTQMGQEVILRCVPISNHLYFYWYRQILGQKVEFLVSFYNNEISEKSEIFDDQFSVERPDGSNFTLKIRSTKLEDSAMYFCASSGSGWDQPQHFGDGTRLSIL.

J is TRBJ2-1 and V is TRBV2, with 16 bases that match TRBD2. In germline, CDR1 is SNHLY, CDR2 FYNNEI. Losses at the gene ends were 4 bases for V and 8 bases for J; bases not matched to a gene: 2. The CDR3 contains 15 residues. The CDR3 loop is CASSGGLAGGDEQFF. CDR3 DNA: TGTGCCAGCAGTGGGGGACTAGCGGGAGGGGATGAGCAGTTCTTC.

This rearrangement joins TRBV20-1 to TRBJ1-5; D not certain. Germline V gene lookup returns CDR1 DFQATT and CDR2 SNEGSKA (reference sequence). Trimming shortened V by 5 bases and J by 6 bases, and 17 bases separated the two germline ends. This CDR3 region has 14 residues. The CDR3 bases are TGCAGTGCTTCTTCCGAACGGAATGGTCAGCCCCAGCATTTT. Translation: CSASSERNGQPQHF.

This rearrangement joins TRBV29-1 to TRBJ2-3, with 8 bases matching TRBD2. This CDR3 has 13 residues. From germline, CDR1 is SQVTM and CDR2 ANQGSEA. V was clipped by 4 bases and J by 4 bases; unmatched bases: 4. Here the CDR3 DNA reads TGCAGCGTTGGCGGGAGGTCAGCAGATACGCAGTATTTT. Translating gives CSVGGRSADTQYF.

J is TRBJ2-1 and V is TRBV6-2 or TRBV6-3, with 8 bases aligning to TRBD2. Germline CDR1 is MNHEY and CDR2 is SVGEGT. The CDR3 totals 17 residues. V trimming: 5 bases; J trimming: 9 bases; junction bases outside the gene matches: 18. The CDR3 loop reads CASSRRGAGDREGEQFF. In nucleotides, the CDR3 is TGTGCCAGCAGTCGACGGGGAGCGGGGGATAGGGAGGGTGAGCAGTTCTTC.

The CDR3: CASSLRTSGLGNTGELFF. Here the CDR3 DNA reads TGCGCCAGCAGCTTGAGGACTAGCGGTCTCGGGAACACCGGGGAGCTGTTTTTT. V gene TRBV5-1 combines with J gene TRBJ2-2; 10 nucleotides agree with TRBD2. V lost 1 base to trimming and J lost 1 base; unmatched junction nucleotides: 7. CDR3 length: 18 amino acids. The V gene's germline CDR1 is SGHRS and CDR2 YFSETQ.

This chain uses TRBV20-1 with TRBJ1-1; D is possibly TRBD1 (5 bases). CDR3 length: 11 amino acids. V shed 8 bases and J shed 2 bases, with 9 bases lying between them. Germline V gene data show CDR1 as DFQATT and CDR2 as SNEGSKA (reference sequence). The CDR3 DNA reads TGCAGTACATGGACAAACACTGAAGCTTTCTTT. Protein product: CSTWTNTEAFF.

This chain connects TRBV7-2 to TRBJ2-7; 9 nucleotides agree with TRBD2. The V segment lost 6 bases and the J segment 4 bases; nucleotides outside the gene matches: 10. Germline CDR1 reads SGHTA; CDR2 reads FQGNSA. CDR3 size: 15 residues. CDR3 sequence reads: CASRSRSGRIYEQYF. The DNA of the CDR3 is TGTGCCAGCAGGAGCCGGAGCGGGAGGATTTACGAGCAGTACTTC.

This clonotype appeared once. The chain is built from TRBV5-6 and TRBJ1-1, with D possibly TRBD1 on 6 matching bases. Germline V gene sequence: CDR1 SGHDT, CDR2 YYEEEE. This CDR3 comprises 13 residues. V dropped 3 bases and J dropped 0 bases, with 6 bases sitting between them. The CDR3 DNA reads TGTGCCAGCAGCTGGGGGCTGAACACTGAAGCTTTCTTT. Translation gives CASSWGLNTEAFF.

This chain links TRBV7-9 with TRBJ1-6; TRBD1 aligns across 10 bases. This CDR3 has 18 residues. J lost 5 bases, V lost 5 bases, and 12 bases had no gene match. Germline V gene lookup returns CDR1 SEHNR and CDR2 FQNEAQ (reference sequence). The CDR3 spells CASSRGTGTGVNNSPLHF. In nucleotides, the CDR3 is TGTGCCAGCAGCCGAGGAACCGGGACAGGGGTCAATAATTCACCCCTCCACTTT.

The V call is TRBV5-4, the J call TRBJ2-1; the match to TRBD2 covers 7 bases. CDR3 size: 16 residues. J was trimmed by 0 bases and V by 4 bases; bases with no gene match: 7. CDR1 is SGHNT and CDR2 is YYREEE in the germline V gene (reference sequence). Written as DNA, the CDR3 is TGTGCCAGCAGCGTATTAGCGGGCAGCTCCTACAATGAGCAGTTCTTC. Translated: CASSVLAGSSYNEQFF.

V is TRBV9 and J is TRBJ2-3; 7 bases line up with TRBD1. The CDR3 runs 16 residues. From germline, CDR1 is SGDLS and CDR2 YYNGEE. The V and J ends lost 1 base and 2 bases, in that order; junction bases with no gene match: 7. As DNA, the CDR3 is TGTGCCAGCAGCGTACTCACAGGGGAGACCACAGATACGCAGTATTTT. Translated, it gives CASSVLTGETTDTQYF.

The genes are TRBV9 and TRBJ1-5; a possible D gene is TRBD1 (6 bases). From germline, CDR1 is SGDLS and CDR2 YYNGEE. This CDR3 region has 14 residues. Trimming took off 0 bases at V and 6 bases at J, with 10 bases between the two ends. CDR3 region: CASSVGGGGQPQHF. In nucleotides, the CDR3 is TGTGCCAGCAGCGTAGGGGGGGGCGGTCAGCCCCAGCATTTT. The complete variable domain, with remaining parts taken from reference TRBV9 and TRBJ1-5, reads DSGVTQTPKHLITATGQRVTLRCSPRSGDLSVYWYQQSLDQGLQFLIQYYNGEERAKGNILERFSAQQFPDLHSELNLSSLELGDSALYFCASSVGGGGQPQHFGDGTRLSIL.

The chain carries TRBV18 and TRBJ1-5, with 9 nucleotides matching TRBD1. Germline lookup yields CDR1 KGHSH and CDR2 LQKENI. The CDR3 consists of 15 residues. With 2 bases clipped from V and 4 bases from J, the junction kept 3 bases outside the gene matches. The CDR3 region has the DNA TGTGCCAGCTCACCAGGACAGGGGCAGAATCAGCCCCAGCATTTT. Amino acids: CASSPGQGQNQPQHF.

The chain joins TRBV30 to TRBJ1-2, with TRBD1 as a possible D gene (6 bases). The CDR3 covers 12 residues. CDR1 is GTSNPN and CDR2 is SVGIG in the germline V gene (reference sequence). Trimming took off 3 bases at V and 4 bases at J, with 9 bases between the two ends. CDR3 region: CAWSRGSYGYTF. CDR3 DNA: TGTGCCTGGAGCAGGGGAAGCTATGGCTACACCTTC.

J is TRBJ1-2 and V is TRBV6-1; tentatively, D is TRBD1 (6 bases). V lost 11 bases, J lost 7 bases, and 20 bases lay in between. Germline V gene lookup returns CDR1 MNHNS and CDR2 SASEGT. This CDR3 is built from 13 residues. CDR3 coding DNA: TGTGCCCTCAGTGGGGGGGCATTCGGTGGCTACACCTTC. Encoded protein: CALSGGAFGGYTF.

This clonotype appeared a single time. V gene TRBV2 combines with J gene TRBJ1-1; 8 bases line up with TRBD1. Losses at the gene ends were 6 bases for V and 2 bases for J; bases not matched to a gene: 8. This CDR3 spans 15 amino acids. Germline CDR1 reads SNHLY; CDR2 reads FYNNEI. The CDR3 reads CASSHRDRPNTEAFF. The CDR3 region has the DNA TGTGCCAGCAGCCACAGGGACAGGCCAAACACTGAAGCTTTCTTT.

This clonotype has only one observation. V is TRBV3-1 and J is TRBJ2-1; the D gene is possibly TRBD1 (7 bases). Germline values: CDR1 LGHDT, CDR2 YNNKEL (reference sequence). Trimming pared 4 bases from V and 4 bases from J, leaving 14 bases between. The CDR3 is 15 amino acids. The CDR3 loop is CASSPGGGLYNEQFF. Written as DNA, the CDR3 is TGTGCCAGCAGCCCAGGGGGAGGTCTATACAATGAGCAGTTCTTC.

V and J are TRBV7-3 and TRBJ2-1; no definite D call. Trimming shortened V by 2 bases and J by 11 bases, and 7 bases separated the two germline ends. Germline values: CDR1 SGHTA, CDR2 FQGTGA. CDR3 size: 11 residues. The CDR3: CASSLGDKQFF. DNA of the CDR3: TGTGCCAGCAGCTTAGGGGATAAGCAGTTCTTC. Drawing the rest from reference TRBV7-3 and TRBJ2-1, the complete variable domain is GAGVSQTPSNKVTEKGKYVELRCDPISGHTALYWYRQSLGQGPEFLIYFQGTGAADDSGLPNDRFFAVRPEGSVSTLKIQRTERGDSAVYLCASSLGDKQFFGPGTRLTVL.